Listed below are T cell receptor beta chains from one sample, sequenced in a study of cytomegalovirus exposure and HLA in healthy donors. Clones were sequenced by immunoSEQ multiplex PCR, and TCRdb holds only the in-frame ones, with some missing. The repertoire holds 100,000 or so clones, with roughly 84% as singletons. Sequencing used PBMCs. The receptors shown here come from a woman aged 18-29 years in good health and CMV-seronegative. The CDR3 runs from the conserved cysteine through the conserved F or W. The order of the fields is J gene, D gene, clone size, CDR3 length, V gene, CDR3 DNA, CDR3 protein. D genes are given only for firm matches. Clone size is not always given. Where it is, it says once, few, many or a class for expanded clones.

>TRBJ2-5|TRBD1|once|15|TRBV7-9
TGTGCCAGCAGCCTAACCGGGACAGGCCAAGAGACCCAGTACTTC
CASSLTGTGQETQYF
>TRBJ2-2|.|.|17|TRBV7-7
TGTGCCAGCAGCCCCTACGCCGACGGGGGGAACACCGGGGAGCTGTTTTTT
CASSPYADGGNTGELFF
>TRBJ2-3|.|.|11|TRBV19
TGTGCCAGTAGTCAGGCAGATACGCAGTATTTT
CASSQADTQYF
>TRBJ1-5|.|.|14|TRBV28
TGTGCCAGCAGTTTACCGGGGAGCGGACAGCCCCAGCATTTT
CASSLPGSGQPQHF
>TRBJ2-3|TRBD2|once|17|TRBV7-3
TGTGCCAGCAGCCTGGCTGATCAGCGGGAGATCCCAGATACGCAGTATTTT
CASSLADQREIPDTQYF
>TRBJ2-1|TRBD1|.|16|TRBV28
TGTGCCAGCAGTTCGAGGGGACAGGGGGCGAAGCGGGAGCAGTTCTTC
CASSSRGQGAKREQFF
>TRBJ2-7|.|.|12|TRBV7-2
TGTGCCAGCAGCTTAGGGGCTTATGAGCAGTACTTC
CASSLGAYEQYF
>TRBJ1-1|TRBD1|.|15|TRBV7-7
TGTGCTAGCAGCCCGGTTACAGGGGCCCGGACTGAAGCTTTCTTT
CASSPVTGARTEAFF
>TRBJ1-1|.|.|16|TRBV4-2
TGTGCCAGCAGCCAAGAAGGAGGGTTCGGGAACACTGAAGCTTTCTTT
CASSQEGGFGNTEAFF
>TRBJ1-5|.|once|15|TRBV28
TGTGCCAGCAGTTTATCGGGGGTTTGGAATCAGCCCCAGCATTTT
CASSLSGVWNQPQHF
>TRBJ1-1|.|.|15|TRBV28
TGTGCCAGCCACCCATCCCCCGAGGGCTCCACTGAAGCTTTCTTT
CASHPSPEGSTEAFF
>TRBJ2-6|TRBD1|.|15|TRBV27
TGTGCCAGCAGACCAGGGGGTTCTGGGGCCAACGTCCTGACTTTC
CASRPGGSGANVLTF
>TRBJ2-1|TRBD1|few|15|TRBV6-4
TGTGCCAGCAGTGACGAGGCTACAGGGGGCAATGAGCAGTTCTTC
CASSDEATGGNEQFF
>TRBJ2-7|.|.|15|TRBV10-2
TGCGCCAGCAGTCCGTCCGGGACACGTCTCCTCGAGCAGTACTTC
CASSPSGTRLLEQYF
>TRBJ1-1|.|.|14|TRBV28
TGTGCCAGCAGTTCAACAGCAATGAACACTGAAGCTTTCTTT
CASSSTAMNTEAFF
>TRBJ2-5|.|.|15|TRBV14
TGTGCCAGCAGCCAAGGGAAGTGGGCCCAAGAGACCCAGTACTTC
CASSQGKWAQETQYF
>TRBJ1-2|TRBD1|.|15|TRBV27
TGTGCCAGCAGTCCCAGGACAGGGGGTAACTATGGCTACACCTTC
CASSPRTGGNYGYTF
>TRBJ2-7|.|.|15|TRBV7-2
TGTGCCAGCAGCCTGGGACATGAGGGCACCGGCGAGCAGTACTTC
CASSLGHEGTGEQYF
>TRBJ2-7|.|.|12|TRBV28
TGTGCCAGCGGGGGGGCCTCCTACGAGCAGTACTTC
CASGGASYEQYF
>TRBJ2-3|TRBD2|once|17|TRBV7-9
TGTGCCAGCAGCTCCCCCACTGGCGGGAGTCTTACAGATACGCAGTATTTT
CASSSPTGGSLTDTQYF
>TRBJ2-7|.|.|15|TRBV19
TGTGCCAGTAGTCCAAGGGCGGGACAGACATACGAGCAGTACTTC
CASSPRAGQTYEQYF
>TRBJ2-5|TRBD1|once|14|TRBV28
TGTGCCAGCAGTACGGGGACAGGAGTCTCCACCCCGTACTTC
CASSTGTGVSTPYF
>TRBJ2-3|.|.|17|TRBV7-2
TGTGCCAGCAGCTTAGTTATCGAGAGCGGGAGCACAGATACGCAGTATTTT
CASSLVIESGSTDTQYF
>TRBJ2-1|TRBD2|.|20|TRBV15
TGTGCCACCAGGGCCCCCATCGGACTAGCGGGGGGGGGCTCCTACAATGAGCAGTTCTTC
CATRAPIGLAGGGSYNEQFF
>TRBJ1-2|TRBD1|.|14|TRBV30
TGTGCCTGGAGCGCGGGACAGGCTAACTATGGCTACACCTTC
CAWSAGQANYGYTF
>TRBJ2-7|.|.|12|TRBV5-5
TGTGCCAGCAGCCGAGCTAACTACGAGCAGTACTTC
CASSRANYEQYF
>TRBJ1-6|.|once|15|TRBV7-9
TGTGCCAGCAGCTTAAGCAGGGGCTATAATTCACCCCTCCACTTT
CASSLSRGYNSPLHF
>TRBJ2-7|TRBD1|.|15|TRBV5-4
TGTGCCAGCAGTACAGAGGGGGCGCCGACCTACGAGCAGTACTTC
CASSTEGAPTYEQYF
>TRBJ1-2|.|.|14|TRBV7-3
TGTGCCAGCAGCGAGACAGTTACAGGCTATGGCTACACCTTC
CASSETVTGYGYTF
>TRBJ1-5|.|.|17|TRBV7-2
TGTGCCAGCAGCTTAATGGGGGTACAGGGTGGCAATCAGCCCCAGCATTTT
CASSLMGVQGGNQPQHF
>TRBJ2-7|.|.|12|TRBV7-3
TGTGCCAGCAGCATATACGGCGGCGAGCAGTACTTC
CASSIYGGEQYF
>TRBJ2-1|TRBD2|.|15|TRBV6-4
TGTGCCAGCAGTGCTAGCGGGGCCGGACTCAATGAGCAGTTCTTC
CASSASGAGLNEQFF
>TRBJ2-6|.|.|19|TRBV13
TGTGCCAGCAGCGTTAGAGGGCTATCCGTGGAATCTGGGGCCAACGTCCTGACTTTC
CASSVRGLSVESGANVLTF